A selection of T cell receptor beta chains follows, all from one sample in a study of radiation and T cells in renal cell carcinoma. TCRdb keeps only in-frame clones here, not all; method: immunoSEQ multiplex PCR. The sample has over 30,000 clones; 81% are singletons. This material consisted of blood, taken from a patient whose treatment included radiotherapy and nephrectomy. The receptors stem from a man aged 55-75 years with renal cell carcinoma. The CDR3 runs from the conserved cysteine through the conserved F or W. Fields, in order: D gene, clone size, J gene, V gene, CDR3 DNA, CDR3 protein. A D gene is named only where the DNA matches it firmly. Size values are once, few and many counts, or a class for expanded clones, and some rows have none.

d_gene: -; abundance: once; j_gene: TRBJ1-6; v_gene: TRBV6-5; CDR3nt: TGTGCCAGCAGTTATAGGGCAGTGCGGGGTTCACCCCTCCACTTT; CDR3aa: CASSYRAVRGSPLHF
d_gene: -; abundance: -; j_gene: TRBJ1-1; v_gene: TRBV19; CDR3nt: TGTGCCAGTAGTATAGTGGTGGGGGAGACTGAAGCTTTCTTT; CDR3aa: CASSIVVGETEAFF
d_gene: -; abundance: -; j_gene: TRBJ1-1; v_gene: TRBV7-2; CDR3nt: TGTGCCAGCAGCTTTACATGGAACACTGAAGCTTTCTTT; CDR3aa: CASSFTWNTEAFF
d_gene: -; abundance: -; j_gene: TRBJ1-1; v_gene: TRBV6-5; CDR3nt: -; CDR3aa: CASSYDTSAAFF
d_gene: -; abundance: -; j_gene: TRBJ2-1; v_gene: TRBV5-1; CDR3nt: TGCGCCAGCAGCTTGGGGACGTTTTCGGGAGTGTTGGATGAGCAGTTCTTC; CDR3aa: CASSLGTFSGVLDEQFF
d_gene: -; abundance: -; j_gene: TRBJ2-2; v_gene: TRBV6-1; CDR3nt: TGTGCCAGCGAAGGGTCCGGGGAGCTGTTTTTT; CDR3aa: CASEGSGELFF
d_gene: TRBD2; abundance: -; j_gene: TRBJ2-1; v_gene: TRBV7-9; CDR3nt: TGTGCCGTCGGGACTAGCGAGAATGGCAATGAGCAGTTCTTC; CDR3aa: CAVGTSENGNEQFF
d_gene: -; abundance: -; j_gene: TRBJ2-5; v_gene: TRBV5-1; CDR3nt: TGCGCCAGCAGCGGCCGGGACACAAGCCAAGAGACCCAGTACTTC; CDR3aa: CASSGRDTSQETQYF
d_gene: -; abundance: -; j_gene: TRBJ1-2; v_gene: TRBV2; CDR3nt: TGTGCCAGCATGGGTGAACTTTACTATGGCTACACCTTC; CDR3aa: CASMGELYYGYTF
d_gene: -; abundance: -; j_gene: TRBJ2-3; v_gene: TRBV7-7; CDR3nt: TGTGCCAGCAGCCCCGCGAGGGAAGATACGCAGTATTTT; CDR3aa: CASSPAREDTQYF
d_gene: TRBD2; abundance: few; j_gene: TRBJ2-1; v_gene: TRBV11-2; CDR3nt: TGTGCCAGCAGCGGGCTAGCGGGAGGCCAATCCTACAATGAGCAGTTCTTC; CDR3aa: CASSGLAGGQSYNEQFF
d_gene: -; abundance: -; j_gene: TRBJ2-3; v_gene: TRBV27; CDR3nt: TGTGCCAGCAGTTTAGTAGGGGCGAGGGATACGCAGTATTTT; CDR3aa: CASSLVGARDTQYF
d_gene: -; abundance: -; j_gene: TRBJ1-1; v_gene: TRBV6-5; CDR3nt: TGTGCCAGCAGCAACAGGGTCGGCACTGAAGCTTTCTTT; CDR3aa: CASSNRVGTEAFF
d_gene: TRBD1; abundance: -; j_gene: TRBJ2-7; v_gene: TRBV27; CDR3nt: TGTGCCAGCAGTGTATTGGAAGGGACAGTGGCCTACGAGCAGTACTTC; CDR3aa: CASSVLEGTVAYEQYF
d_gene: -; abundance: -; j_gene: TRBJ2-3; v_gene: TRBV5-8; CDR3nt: TGTGCCAGCAGCTTTTGGTTAACTAGCACAGATACGCAGTATTTT; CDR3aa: CASSFWLTSTDTQYF
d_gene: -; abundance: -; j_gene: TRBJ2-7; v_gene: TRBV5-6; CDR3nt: TGTGCCAGCAGCTTGGAAGGGGTTCGGCGTACCTACGAGCAGTACTTC; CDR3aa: CASSLEGVRRTYEQYF
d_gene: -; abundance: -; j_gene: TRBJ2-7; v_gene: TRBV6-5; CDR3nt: TGTGCCAGCAGTTACTCTCCAGGGACCTACGAGCAGTACTTC; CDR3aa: CASSYSPGTYEQYF
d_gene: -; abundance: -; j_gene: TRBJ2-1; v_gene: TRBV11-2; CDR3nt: TGTGCCAGCAGCTTAGTTCAGTCTGAGCAGTTCTTC; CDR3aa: CASSLVQSEQFF
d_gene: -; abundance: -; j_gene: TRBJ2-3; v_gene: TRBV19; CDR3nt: TGTGCCAGTAAGGGGGATAGCACAGATACGCAGTATTTT; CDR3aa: CASKGDSTDTQYF
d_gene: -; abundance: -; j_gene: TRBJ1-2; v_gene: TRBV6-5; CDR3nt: TGTGCCAGCAGATCTTCGGCTTCCAACTATGGCTACACCTTC; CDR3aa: CASRSSASNYGYTF
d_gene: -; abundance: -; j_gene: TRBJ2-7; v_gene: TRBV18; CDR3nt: TGTGCCAGCTCACCACCCGGACGGATAACCTACGAGCAGTACTTC; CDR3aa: CASSPPGRITYEQYF
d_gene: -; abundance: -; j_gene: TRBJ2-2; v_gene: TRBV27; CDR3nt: TGTGCCAGCAGGGTGAAGGGCGGGGAGCTGTTTTTT; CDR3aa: CASRVKGGELFF
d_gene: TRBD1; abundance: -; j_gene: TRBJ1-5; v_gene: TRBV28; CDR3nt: TGTGCCAGCAGTTTTCAGGGGGCGAATCAGCCCCAGCATTTT; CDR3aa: CASSFQGANQPQHF
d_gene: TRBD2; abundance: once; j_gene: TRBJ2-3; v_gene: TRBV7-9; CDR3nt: TGTGCCAGCAGCTTAAGAGCGGGAGGGCCCGATACGCAGTATTTT; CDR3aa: CASSLRAGGPDTQYF
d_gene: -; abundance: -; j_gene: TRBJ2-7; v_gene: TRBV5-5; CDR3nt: TGTGCCAGCAGCTTGGTTCGTTACGAGCAGTACTTC; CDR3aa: CASSLVRYEQYF
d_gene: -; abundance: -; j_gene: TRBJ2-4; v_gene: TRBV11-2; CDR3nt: TGTGCCAGCAGCTCCACAGAGCTAGCCAAAAACATTCAGTACTTC; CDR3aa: CASSSTELAKNIQYF
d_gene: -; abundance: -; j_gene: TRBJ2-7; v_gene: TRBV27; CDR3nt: TGTGCCAGCAGTTCGATTCAGCGGTACGAGCAGTACTTC; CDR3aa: CASSSIQRYEQYF
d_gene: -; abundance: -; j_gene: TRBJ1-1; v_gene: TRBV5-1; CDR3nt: TGCGCCAGCAGCCCGGGGTTGCACACTGAAGCTTTCTTT; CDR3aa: CASSPGLHTEAFF
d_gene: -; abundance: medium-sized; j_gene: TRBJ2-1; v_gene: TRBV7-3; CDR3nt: TGTGCCAGCAGCTTAACCCACCGAGGGGACAATGAGCAGTTCTTC; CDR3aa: CASSLTHRGDNEQFF
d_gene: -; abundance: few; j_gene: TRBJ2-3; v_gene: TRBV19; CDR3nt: TGTGCCAGTAGTATGATTGGCCCCGGTACGCAGTATTTT; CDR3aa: CASSMIGPGTQYF
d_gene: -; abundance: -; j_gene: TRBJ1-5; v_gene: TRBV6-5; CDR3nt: TGTGCCAGCAGTTACCCCGGGGGGAATCAGCCCCAGCATTTT; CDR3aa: CASSYPGGNQPQHF
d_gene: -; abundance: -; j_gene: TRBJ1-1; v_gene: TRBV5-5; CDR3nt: TGTGCCAGCAGCTACTCAGGGTCCCGTAGGACTGAAGCTTTCTTT; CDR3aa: CASSYSGSRRTEAFF
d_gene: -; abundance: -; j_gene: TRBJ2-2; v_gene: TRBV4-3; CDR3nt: TGCGCCAGCAGCCAAGAGGGGCGGGACACCGGGGAGCTGTTTTTT; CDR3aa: CASSQEGRDTGELFF
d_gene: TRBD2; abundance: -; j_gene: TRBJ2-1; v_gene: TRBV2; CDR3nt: TGTGCCAGCAACTTCCCCGGACTAGCGGGAGCCAATGAGCAGTTCTTC; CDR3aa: CASNFPGLAGANEQFF
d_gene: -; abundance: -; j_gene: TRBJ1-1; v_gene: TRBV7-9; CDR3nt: TGTGCCAGCAGCTTAGCGGGAGCTGAAGCTTTCTTT; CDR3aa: CASSLAGAEAFF
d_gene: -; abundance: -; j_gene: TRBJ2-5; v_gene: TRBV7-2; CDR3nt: TGTGCCAGCAGCTTACTAAGGGGAGAGACCCAGTACTTC; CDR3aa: CASSLLRGETQYF
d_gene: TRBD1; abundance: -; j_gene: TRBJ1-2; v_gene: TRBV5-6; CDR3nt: TGTGCCAGCAGCTTGATTCCCACAGGGGACTATGGCTACACCTTC; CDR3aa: CASSLIPTGDYGYTF
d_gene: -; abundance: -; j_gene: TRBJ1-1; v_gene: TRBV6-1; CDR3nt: TGTGCCAGCACCCGAGGGGTGAACACTGAAGCTTTCTTT; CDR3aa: CASTRGVNTEAFF
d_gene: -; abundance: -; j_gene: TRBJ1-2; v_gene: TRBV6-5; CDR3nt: TGTGCCAGCAAAAAGGGGGATGGGCAGGACCTCACCTTC; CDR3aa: CASKKGDGQDLTF
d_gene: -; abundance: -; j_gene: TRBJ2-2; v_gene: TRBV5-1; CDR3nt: TGCGCCAGCAGCTTGGTCTGGCGGTTCACCGGGGAGCTGTTTTTT; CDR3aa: CASSLVWRFTGELFF
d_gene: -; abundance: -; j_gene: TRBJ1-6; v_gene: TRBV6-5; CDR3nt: TGTGCCAGCAGTTACTTAGGGGTTAATAATTCACCCCTCCACTTT; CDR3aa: CASSYLGVNNSPLHF
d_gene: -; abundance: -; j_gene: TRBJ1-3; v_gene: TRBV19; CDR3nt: TGTGCCAGTAGTACAAACAGGAGACTCTCTGGAAACACCATATATTTT; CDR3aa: CASSTNRRLSGNTIYF
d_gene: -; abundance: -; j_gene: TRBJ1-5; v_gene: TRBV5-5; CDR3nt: TGTGCCAGCAGCTTAGGAGACAGCGTCAATCAGCCCCAGCATTTT; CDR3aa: CASSLGDSVNQPQHF
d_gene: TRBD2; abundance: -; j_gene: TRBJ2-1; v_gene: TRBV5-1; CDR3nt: TGCGCCAGCAGCTTAACGACTAGCGGGAGAATCAGAGTCTTC; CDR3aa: CASSLTTSGRIRVF
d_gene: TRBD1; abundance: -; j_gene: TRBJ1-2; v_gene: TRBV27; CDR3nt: TGTGCCAGCAGTTTATTCCCAGGGGGCCTTTATGGCTACACCTTC; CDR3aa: CASSLFPGGLYGYTF
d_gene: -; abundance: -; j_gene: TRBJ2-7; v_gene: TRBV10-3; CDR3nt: TGTGCCATCAGTGAGTCCGGCGAGCAGTACTTC; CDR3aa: CAISESGEQYF
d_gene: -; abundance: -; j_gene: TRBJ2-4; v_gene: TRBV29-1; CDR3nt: TGCAGCGTTGTAGGAGGGCAGGGGACCATTCAGTACTTC; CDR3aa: CSVVGGQGTIQYF
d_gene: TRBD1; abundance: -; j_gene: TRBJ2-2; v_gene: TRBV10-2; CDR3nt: TGCGCCAGCCAAGGGACAGCCACCGGGGAGCTGTTTTTT; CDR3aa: CASQGTATGELFF
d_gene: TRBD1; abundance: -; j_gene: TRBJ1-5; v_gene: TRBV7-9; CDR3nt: TGTGCCAGCAGCCCCCCAGGACAGGGTGATCAGCCCCAGCATTTT; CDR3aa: CASSPPGQGDQPQHF
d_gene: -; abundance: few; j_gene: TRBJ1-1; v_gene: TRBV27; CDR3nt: TGTGCCAGCAGTTGGGGGGTGAACACTGAAGCTTTCTTT; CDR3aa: CASSWGVNTEAFF
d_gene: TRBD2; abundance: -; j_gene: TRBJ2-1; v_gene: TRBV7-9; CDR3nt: TGTGCCAGCAGCTCAAGAGTAGCGGGAGTTAGCAATGAGCAGTTCTTC; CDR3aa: CASSSRVAGVSNEQFF
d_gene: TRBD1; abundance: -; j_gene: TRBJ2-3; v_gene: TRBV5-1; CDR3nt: TGCGCCAGCAGCCCCGGGACAGTAGGGTCCCGTAATACGCAGTATTTT; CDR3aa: CASSPGTVGSRNTQYF
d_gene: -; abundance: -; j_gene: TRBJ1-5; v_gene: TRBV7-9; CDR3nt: TGTGCCAGCAGCTTAGCGGGGTCCAATCAGCCCCAGCATTTT; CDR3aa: CASSLAGSNQPQHF
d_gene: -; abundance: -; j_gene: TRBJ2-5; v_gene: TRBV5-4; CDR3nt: TGTGCCAGCAGCCCCGGGGGCCATCAAGAGACCCAGTACTTC; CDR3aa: CASSPGGHQETQYF